The 14 T cell receptor beta chains given below trace back to one sample, sequenced in a study of graft-versus-host responses after intestinal transplantation. Co-plating was performed using roughly 200,000 CFSE-labeled responder cells and roughly 200,000 irradiated, violet-dye-labeled stimulator cells. The method was immunoSEQ multiplex PCR; TCRdb's version includes in-frame clones alone and lacks a portion of them. The table shows roughly 9,200 clones, with roughly a third occurring only once. The sequences come from alloreactive CD8+ T cells from a mixed lymphocyte reaction culture, collected before transplantation. This sample's subset: CFSE-low proliferating T cells sorted from roughly 6-day pre-transplant mixed lymphocyte reaction (GvH or HvG direction). Every receptor here comes from a human patient who was an organ donor for intestinal transplantation.

V gene TRBV19 combines with J gene TRBJ1-1; D is uncertain. Germline assignment: CDR1 LNHDA and CDR2 SQIVND (reference sequence). The CDR3 is 15 residues long. Trimming took 2 bases from V and 1 from J, leaving 11 bases between them. DNA for the CDR3: TGTGCCAGTAGTATATTAACGACGGGGAACACTGAAGCTTTCTTT. Translating gives CASSILTTGNTEAFF.

This clone counts as medium-sized. The CDR3, as DNA: TGTGCCAGCAGTCTCTGGGCAGGGAGGCAGCCCCAGCATTTT. Translating gives CASSLWAGRQPQHF. The chain combines TRBV28 with TRBJ1-5, with D perhaps matching TRBD1 (5 bases). CDR3 length equals 14 residues. CDR1 is MDHEN, CDR2 SYDVKM, per germline. V lost 5 bases and J 7 bases, leaving 15 bases between the germline ends.

This clone has a handful of counts. The chain employs TRBV29-1 and TRBJ2-1; 7 nucleotides align to TRBD2. CDR1 and CDR2 (germline): SQVTM, ANQGSEA. Trimming at V came to 4 bases and at J to 10 bases, leaving 10 bases not matched to a gene. The CDR3 extends over 13 amino acids. CDR3 DNA: TGCAGCGTTGTGGGCGGGAGTGCACACGAGCAGTTCTTC. This gives the protein CSVVGGSAHEQFF.

In this sample, this clone turned up a few times. This sequence joins TRBV7-6 and TRBJ2-7; the D gene is possibly TRBD2 (6 bases). Germline assignment: CDR1 SGHVS and CDR2 FNYEAQ. Trimming removed 2 bases from V and 1 base from J, with 9 bases in between. CDR3 length: 14 amino acids. CDR3 in amino acids: CASSLLAKSYEQYF. DNA of the CDR3: TGTGCCAGCAGCTTACTAGCGAAATCCTACGAGCAGTACTTC. The full variable domain, rest sourced from reference TRBV7-6 and TRBJ2-7, is GAGVSQSPRYKVTKRGQDVALRCDPISGHVSLYWYRQALGQGPEFLTYFNYEAQQDKSGLPNDRFSAERPEGSISTLTIQRTEQRDSAMYRCASSLLAKSYEQYFGPGTRLTVT.

The gene calls are TRBV27 and TRBJ1-2; 7 positions agree with TRBD1. Germline CDR1 reads MNHEY; CDR2 reads SMNVEV (reference sequence). CDR3 length: 15 amino acids. The V segment lost 3 bases and the J segment 4 bases; nucleotides outside the gene matches: 8. The CDR3 DNA reads as TGTGCCAGCAGTTTGTCCATCGACAGGGTCTATGGCTACACCTTC. Its protein is CASSLSIDRVYGYTF.

This clone is medium-sized by share. The chain couples TRBV11-2 to TRBJ2-1, with 7 positions matching TRBD1. The V gene's germline CDR1 is SGHAT and CDR2 FQNNGV. CDR3 length equals 13 residues. The ends lost 5 bases at V and 8 bases at J; junction bases unmatched: 6. The CDR3 region is CASSAWDSYEQFF. The CDR3 DNA sequence: TGTGCCAGCAGCGCCTGGGACAGCTATGAGCAGTTCTTC.

V is TRBV7-9 and J is TRBJ2-3, with D uncertain. V was clipped by 5 bases and J by 6 bases, with 12 bases between them. The CDR3 has 13 amino acids. Per germline, CDR1 SEHNR and CDR2 FQNEAQ (reference sequence). This chain's CDR3 is CASSIRLEDTQYF. CDR3 sequence (DNA): TGTGCCAGCAGCATCCGACTGGAGGATACGCAGTATTTT.

The chain carries TRBV29-1 and TRBJ2-5; a possible D gene is TRBD2 (6 bases). This CDR3 has 13 amino acids. Looked up from germline, CDR1 is SQVTM and CDR2 is ANQGSEA. Trimming left V 3 bases short and J 5 bases short, with 13 bases between. CDR3 amino acids: CSVDRREVETQYF. CDR3 coding DNA: TGCAGCGTTGACCGCAGGGAGGTGGAGACCCAGTACTTC. The entire variable domain, with the rest obtained from reference TRBV29-1 and TRBJ2-5, is as follows: SAVISQKPSRDICQRGTSLTIQCQVDSQVTMMFWYRQQPGQSLTLIATANQGSEATYESGFVIDKFPISRPNLTFSTLTVSNMSPEDSSIYLCSVDRREVETQYFGPGTRLLVL.

In regard to this clone: A read error is the likely source, as a far larger clone sits one nucleotide away. The V call is TRBV30, the J call TRBJ1-2, with D unresolved. This CDR3 spans 15 amino acids. Germline CDR1 is GTSNPN and CDR2 is SVGIG (reference sequence). The CDR3 protein is CAWSVTGVGGYGHTF. CDR3 bases: TGTGCCTGGAGTGTAACGGGTGTGGGAGGCTATGGCCACACCTTC.

This clone was found once. The chain has TRBV19 and TRBJ2-2; 12 bases map to TRBD2. V was pared by 1 base and J by 6 bases, with 0 bases of the junction left unmatched. The germline V gene has CDR1 LNHDA and CDR2 SQIVND (reference sequence). This CDR3 comprises 15 residues. CDR3 DNA sequence: TGTGCCAGTAGTATAGGACTAGCGGGAGCCGGGGAGCTGTTTTTT. It yields the protein CASSIGLAGAGELFF.

This clone showed up just a few times. The gene calls are TRBV27 and TRBJ1-3; D gene unclear. The V end was cut by 2 bases, the J end by 2 bases, with 10 bases between. The CDR3 runs 15 residues. CDR1 and CDR2 (germline): MNHEY, SMNVEV (reference sequence). CDR3 DNA: TGTGCCAGCAGTTTACGGGAGTCCGCTGGAAACACCATATATTTT. Protein product: CASSLRESAGNTIYF.

This clone appeared a few times. V usage is TRBV30 and J usage is TRBJ2-7; 9 bases align to TRBD1. CDR1 GTSNPN and CDR2 SVGIG come from the germline V gene (reference sequence). The CDR3 has 14 amino acids. Trimming took 3 bases from V and 3 from J; bases not matched to a gene: 6. In DNA form, the CDR3 reads TGTGCCTGGAGCATCGGGACAGGGAACTACGAGCAGTACTTC. Translated: CAWSIGTGNYEQYF.

In its sample, this clone ranks as medium-sized. The chain uses TRBV7-8 and TRBJ1-5; D remains unclear. In germline, CDR1 is SGHVS, CDR2 FQNEAQ. Trimming took off 1 base at V and 6 bases at J, with 10 bases between the two ends. The CDR3 runs to 14 residues. DNA of the CDR3: TGTGCCAGCAGCTTAGGAGGGTTGGGTCAGCCCCAGCATTTT. Encoded protein: CASSLGGLGQPQHF.

A single count supports this clone. The chain is built from TRBV11-2 and TRBJ2-2, with TRBD2 matching over 7 bases. V lost 5 bases to trimming and J lost 3 bases; unmatched junction nucleotides: 6. This CDR3 spans 15 amino acids. Germline loops: CDR1 SGHAT, CDR2 FQNNGV. CDR3 sequence reads: CASSRRTRDTGELFF. For the CDR3, the DNA is TGTGCCAGCAGCCGCCGGACTAGAGACACCGGGGAGCTGTTTTTT.